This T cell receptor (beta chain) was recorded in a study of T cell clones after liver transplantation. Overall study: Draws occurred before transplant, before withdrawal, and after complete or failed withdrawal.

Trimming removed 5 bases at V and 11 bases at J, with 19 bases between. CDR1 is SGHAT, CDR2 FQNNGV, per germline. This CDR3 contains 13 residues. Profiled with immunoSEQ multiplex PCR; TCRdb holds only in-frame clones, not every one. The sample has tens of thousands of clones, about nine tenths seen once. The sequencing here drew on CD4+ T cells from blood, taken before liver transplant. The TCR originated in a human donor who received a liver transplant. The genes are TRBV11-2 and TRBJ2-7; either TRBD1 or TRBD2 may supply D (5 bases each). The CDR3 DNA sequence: TGTGCCAGCAGCGCCGCCGGGACCGTAGTCGAGTACTTC. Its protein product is CASSAAGTVVEYF.